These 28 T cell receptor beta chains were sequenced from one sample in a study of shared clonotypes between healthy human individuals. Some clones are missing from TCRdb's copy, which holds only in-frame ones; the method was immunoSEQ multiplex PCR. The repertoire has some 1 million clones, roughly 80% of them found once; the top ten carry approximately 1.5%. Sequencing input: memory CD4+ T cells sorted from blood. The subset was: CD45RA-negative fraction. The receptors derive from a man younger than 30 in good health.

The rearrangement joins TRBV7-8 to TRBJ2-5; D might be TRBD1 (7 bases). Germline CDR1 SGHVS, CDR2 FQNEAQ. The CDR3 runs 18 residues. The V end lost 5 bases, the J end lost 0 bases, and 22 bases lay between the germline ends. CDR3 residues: CASSAGQLSNTHQETQYF. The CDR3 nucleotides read TGTGCCAGCAGCGCGGGACAGTTATCCAACACCCACCAAGAGACCCAGTACTTC.

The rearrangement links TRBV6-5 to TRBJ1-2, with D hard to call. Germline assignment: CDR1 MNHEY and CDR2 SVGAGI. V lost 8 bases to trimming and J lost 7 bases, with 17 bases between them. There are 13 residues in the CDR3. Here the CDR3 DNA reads TGTGCCAGCCGTACCCCGGGGAGTAGTGGCTACACCTTC. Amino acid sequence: CASRTPGSSGYTF.

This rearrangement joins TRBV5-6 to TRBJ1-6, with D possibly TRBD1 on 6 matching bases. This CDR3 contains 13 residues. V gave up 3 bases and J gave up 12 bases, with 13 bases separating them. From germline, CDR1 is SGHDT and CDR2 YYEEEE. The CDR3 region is CASSSIQGQPLHF. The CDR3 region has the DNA TGTGCCAGCAGCTCTATACAGGGACAACCCCTCCACTTT. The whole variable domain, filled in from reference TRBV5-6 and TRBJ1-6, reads DAGVTQSPTHLIKTRGQQVTLRCSPKSGHDTVSWYQQALGQGPQFIFQYYEEEERQRGNFPDRFSGHQFPNYSSELNVNALLLGDSALYLCASSSIQGQPLHFGNGTRLTVT.

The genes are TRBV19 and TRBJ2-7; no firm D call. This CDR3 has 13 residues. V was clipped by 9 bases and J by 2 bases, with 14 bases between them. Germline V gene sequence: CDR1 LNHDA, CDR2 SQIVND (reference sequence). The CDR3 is CASLGNSPYEQYF. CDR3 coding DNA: TGTGCCAGCCTTGGCAACAGCCCCTACGAGCAGTACTTC.

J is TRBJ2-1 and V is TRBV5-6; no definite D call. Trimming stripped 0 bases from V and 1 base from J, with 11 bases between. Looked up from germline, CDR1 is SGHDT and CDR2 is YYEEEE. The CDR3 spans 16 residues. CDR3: CASSLDSHLSYNEQFF. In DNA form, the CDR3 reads TGTGCCAGCAGCTTGGATTCGCACCTTTCCTACAATGAGCAGTTCTTC.

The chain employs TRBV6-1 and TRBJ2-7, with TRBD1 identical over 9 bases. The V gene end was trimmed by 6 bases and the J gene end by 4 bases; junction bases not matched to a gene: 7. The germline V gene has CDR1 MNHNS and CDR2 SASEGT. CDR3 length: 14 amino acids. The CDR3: CASRPGTGLYEQYF. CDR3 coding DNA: TGTGCCAGCAGGCCCGGGACAGGGTTATACGAGCAGTACTTC.

CDR3 sequence (DNA): TGTGCCAGCACGCCAGGGGCGCTGAACACTGAAGCTTTCTTT. Amino acid sequence: CASTPGALNTEAFF. This rearrangement joins TRBV6-5 to TRBJ1-1, with D maybe TRBD1 (6 bases). V gave up 7 bases and J gave up 0 bases, with 12 bases separating them. From germline, CDR1 is MNHEY and CDR2 SVGAGI. CDR3 length equals 14 residues.

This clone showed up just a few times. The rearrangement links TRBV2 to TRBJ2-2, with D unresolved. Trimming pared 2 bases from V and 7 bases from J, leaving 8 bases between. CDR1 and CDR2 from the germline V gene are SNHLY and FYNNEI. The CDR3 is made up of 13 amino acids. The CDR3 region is CASSESGRGELFF. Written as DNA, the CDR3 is TGTGCCAGCAGTGAATCAGGTCGCGGGGAGCTGTTTTTT.

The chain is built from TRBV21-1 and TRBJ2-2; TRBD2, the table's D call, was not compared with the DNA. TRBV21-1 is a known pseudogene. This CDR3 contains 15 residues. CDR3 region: CASSTYARNTGELFF. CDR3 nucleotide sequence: TGTGCCAGCAGCACCTACGCTAGGAACACCGGGGAGCTGTTTTTT.

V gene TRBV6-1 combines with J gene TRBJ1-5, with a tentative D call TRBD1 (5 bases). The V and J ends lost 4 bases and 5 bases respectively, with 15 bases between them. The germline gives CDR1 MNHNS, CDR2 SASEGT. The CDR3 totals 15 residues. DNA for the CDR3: TGTGCCAGCAGTGGTACTTCAGGGAAGGATCAGCCCCAGCATTTT. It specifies CASSGTSGKDQPQHF.

The CDR3 sequence: CASTTGLWEPQHF. The CDR3 bases are TGTGCCAGCACAACGGGGCTTTGGGAGCCCCAGCATTTT. V usage is TRBV7-2 and J usage is TRBJ1-5; D perhaps matches TRBD1 (5 bases). CDR3 length equals 13 residues. The germline V gene has CDR1 SGHTA and CDR2 FQGNSA. The V end lost 7 bases, the J end lost 8 bases, and 15 bases lay between the germline ends.

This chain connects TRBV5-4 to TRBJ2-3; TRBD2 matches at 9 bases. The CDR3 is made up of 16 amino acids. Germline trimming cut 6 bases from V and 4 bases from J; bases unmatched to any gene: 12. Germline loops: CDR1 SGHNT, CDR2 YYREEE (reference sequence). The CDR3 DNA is TGTGCCAGCACCGAATCCGGCGGGAGGGTCCCAGATACGCAGTATTTT. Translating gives CASTESGGRVPDTQYF.

The CDR3 reads CSAHPGSGYTF. DNA for the CDR3: TGCAGTGCTCACCCAGGGTCTGGCTACACCTTC. This chain uses TRBV20-1 with TRBJ1-2; TRBD1 might be the D (5 bases). The CDR3 is 11 amino acids. The ends were cut back, 5 bases at V and 7 bases at J, with 11 bases in the middle. The V gene's germline CDR1 is DFQATT and CDR2 SNEGSKA (reference sequence).

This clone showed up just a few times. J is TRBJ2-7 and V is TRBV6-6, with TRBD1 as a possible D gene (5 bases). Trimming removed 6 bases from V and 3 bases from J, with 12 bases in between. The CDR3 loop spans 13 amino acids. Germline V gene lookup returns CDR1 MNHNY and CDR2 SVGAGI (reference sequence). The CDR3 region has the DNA TGTGCCAGCAGAGGGGTCAGCCACTACGAGCAGTACTTC. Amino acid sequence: CASRGVSHYEQYF.

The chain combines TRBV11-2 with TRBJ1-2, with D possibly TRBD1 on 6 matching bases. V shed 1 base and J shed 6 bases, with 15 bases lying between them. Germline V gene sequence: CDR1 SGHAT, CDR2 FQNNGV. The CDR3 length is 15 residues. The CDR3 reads CASSLAAQGLDGYTF. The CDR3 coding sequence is TGTGCCAGCAGCTTAGCCGCACAGGGCCTCGATGGCTACACCTTC.

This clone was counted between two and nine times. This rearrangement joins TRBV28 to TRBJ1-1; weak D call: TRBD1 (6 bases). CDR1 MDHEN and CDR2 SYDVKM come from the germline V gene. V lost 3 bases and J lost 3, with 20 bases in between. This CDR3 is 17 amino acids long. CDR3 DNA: TGTGCCAGCAGTTTGTTCGCTTTGGGGGCTGATTACACTGAAGCTTTCTTT. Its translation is CASSLFALGADYTEAFF.

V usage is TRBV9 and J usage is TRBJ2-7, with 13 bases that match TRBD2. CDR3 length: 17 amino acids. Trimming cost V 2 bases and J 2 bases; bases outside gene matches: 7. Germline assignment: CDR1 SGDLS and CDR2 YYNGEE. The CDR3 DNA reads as TGTGCCAGCAGCGTTGGGACTAGCGGGAATCCTCCCTACGAGCAGTACTTC. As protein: CASSVGTSGNPPYEQYF.

The CDR3 nucleotides read TGTGCCAGCAGTGATAGCAGAGGACCGGCAGCCCTCCACTTT. It yields the protein CASSDSRGPAALHF. The chain links TRBV5-8 to TRBJ1-6; no clear D gene. Germline CDR1 and CDR2: SGHTS and YDEGEE. V gave up 5 bases and J gave up 14 bases, with 20 bases separating them. This CDR3 region has 14 residues. Using reference TRBV5-8 and TRBJ1-6 for the parts outside the CDR3, the full variable domain is EAGVTQSPTHLIKTRGQQATLRCSPISGHTSVYWYQQALGLGLQFLLWYDEGEERNRGNFPPRFSGRQFPNYSSELNVNALELEDSALYLCASSDSRGPAALHFGNGTRLTVT.

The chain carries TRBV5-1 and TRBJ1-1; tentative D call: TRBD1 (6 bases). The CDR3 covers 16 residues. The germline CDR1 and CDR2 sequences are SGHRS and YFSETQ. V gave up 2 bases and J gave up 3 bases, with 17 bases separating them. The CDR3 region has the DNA TGCGCCAGCAGCTTACTCCCCTCGGGGGCCTACACTGAAGCTTTCTTT. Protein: CASSLLPSGAYTEAFF.

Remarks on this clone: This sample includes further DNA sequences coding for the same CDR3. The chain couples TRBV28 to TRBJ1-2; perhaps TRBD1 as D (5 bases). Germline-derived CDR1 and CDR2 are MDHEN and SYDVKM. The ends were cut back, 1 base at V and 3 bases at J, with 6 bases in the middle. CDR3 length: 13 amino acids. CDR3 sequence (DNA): TGTGCCAGCAGTTTATTGACAGACTATGGCTACACCTTC. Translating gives CASSLLTDYGYTF.

CDR3 region: CASSQSTTALLANYGYTF. DNA for the CDR3: TGCGCCAGCAGCCAATCTACGACAGCCTTGCTAGCTAACTATGGCTACACCTTC. The chain recombines TRBV4-1 with TRBJ1-2, with D tentatively TRBD1 (5 bases). V was pared by 2 bases and J by 0 bases, with 19 bases between. CDR3 size: 18 residues. CDR1 and CDR2 (germline): MGHRA, YSYEKL.

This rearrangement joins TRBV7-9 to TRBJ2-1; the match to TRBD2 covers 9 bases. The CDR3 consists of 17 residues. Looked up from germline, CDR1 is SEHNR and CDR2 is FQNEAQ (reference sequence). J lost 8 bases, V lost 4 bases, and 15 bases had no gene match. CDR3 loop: CASSSKFSSGTTDEQFF. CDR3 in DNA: TGTGCCAGCAGCTCCAAATTCTCTAGCGGGACTACAGATGAGCAGTTCTTC.

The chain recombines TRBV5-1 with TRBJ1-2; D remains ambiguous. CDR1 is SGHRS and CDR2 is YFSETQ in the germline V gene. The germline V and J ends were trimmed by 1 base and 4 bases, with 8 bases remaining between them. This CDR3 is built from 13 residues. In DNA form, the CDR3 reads TGCGCCAGCAGCTTGACGGTTGGCTATGGCTACACCTTC. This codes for CASSLTVGYGYTF.

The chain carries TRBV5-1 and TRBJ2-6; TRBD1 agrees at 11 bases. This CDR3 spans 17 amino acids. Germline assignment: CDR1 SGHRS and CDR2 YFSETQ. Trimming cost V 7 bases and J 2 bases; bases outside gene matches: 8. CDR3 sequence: CASSRGQGATGANVLTF. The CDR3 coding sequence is TGCGCCAGCTCCCGCGGACAGGGGGCGACTGGGGCCAACGTCCTGACTTTC.

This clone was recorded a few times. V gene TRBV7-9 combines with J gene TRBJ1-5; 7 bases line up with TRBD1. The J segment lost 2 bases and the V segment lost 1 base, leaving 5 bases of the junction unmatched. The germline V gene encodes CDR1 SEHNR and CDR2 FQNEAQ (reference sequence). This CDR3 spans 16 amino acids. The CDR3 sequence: CASSLEEGAGNQPQHF. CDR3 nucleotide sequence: TGTGCCAGCAGCTTAGAGGAGGGGGCTGGCAATCAGCCCCAGCATTTT.

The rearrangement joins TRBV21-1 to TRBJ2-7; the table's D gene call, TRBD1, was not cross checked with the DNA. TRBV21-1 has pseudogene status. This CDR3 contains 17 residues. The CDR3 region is CASSKVSGQVPTYEQYF. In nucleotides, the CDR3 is TGTGCCAGCAGCAAAGTCAGTGGGCAGGTCCCTACCTACGAGCAGTACTTC.

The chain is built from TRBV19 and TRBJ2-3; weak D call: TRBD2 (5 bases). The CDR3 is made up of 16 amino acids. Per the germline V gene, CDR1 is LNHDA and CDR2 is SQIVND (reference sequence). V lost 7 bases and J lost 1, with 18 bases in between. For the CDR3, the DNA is TGTGCCAGTAAGGAGAACCTCCAGAGGGGCACAGATACGCAGTATTTT. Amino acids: CASKENLQRGTDTQYF.

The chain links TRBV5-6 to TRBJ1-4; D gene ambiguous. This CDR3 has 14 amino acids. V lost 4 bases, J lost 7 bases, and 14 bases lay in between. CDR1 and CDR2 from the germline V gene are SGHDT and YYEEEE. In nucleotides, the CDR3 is TGTGCCAGCAGCGACGGTACGCAACCTGAAAAACTGTTTTTT. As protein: CASSDGTQPEKLFF.